The next 31 T cell receptor beta chains were all read from a single sample in a study of blood T cell repertoires in COVID-19. Assay used: immunoSEQ multiplex PCR; TCRdb lists only in-frame clones, some missing. The table includes approximately 200,000 clones, approximately 86% detected once. Sequencing was performed on PBMCs or T cells enriched from blood (not recorded which). The receptors were sampled from a woman in her twenties or thirties who had been exposed to COVID-19.

The V and J genes are TRBV19 and TRBJ1-5, with a possible D match to TRBD1 (6 bases). This CDR3 spans 15 amino acids. Germline V gives CDR1 LNHDA, CDR2 SQIVND (reference sequence). V lost 5 bases to trimming and J lost 0 bases, with 11 bases between them. CDR3 in DNA: TGTGCCAGTAGTCGGGGGGCTCGTAGCAATCAGCCCCAGCATTTT. Translating gives CASSRGARSNQPQHF. Full variable domain (remainder filled in from reference TRBV19 and TRBJ1-5): DGGITQSPKYLFRKEGQNVTLSCEQNLNHDAMYWYRQDPGQGLRLIYYSQIVNDFQKGDIAEGYSVSREKKESFPLTVTSAQKNPTAFYLCASSRGARSNQPQHFGDGTRLSIL.

The V call is TRBV29-1, the J call TRBJ2-5; 10 bases fit TRBD1. CDR1 is SQVTM and CDR2 is ANQGSEA in the germline V gene. Trimming took 7 bases from V and 5 from J; bases not matched to a gene: 4. This CDR3 is 12 amino acids long. The CDR3 DNA follows: TGCAGCGGGCGGACAGGGGGGGAGACCCAGTACTTC. This gives the protein CSGRTGGETQYF.

V gene TRBV9 combines with J gene TRBJ2-3, with 8 bases fitting TRBD1. The CDR3 totals 14 residues. CDR1 and CDR2 from the germline V gene are SGDLS and YYNGEE. V trimming: 0 bases; J trimming: 7 bases; junction bases outside the gene matches: 4. This chain's CDR3 is CASSVATGAHTQYF. The CDR3 nucleotides read TGTGCCAGCAGCGTAGCGACAGGGGCGCATACGCAGTATTTT.

J is TRBJ1-2 and V is TRBV25-1, with D unresolved. This CDR3 comprises 15 residues. The germline CDR1 and CDR2 sequences are MGHDK and SYGVNS. Trimming removed 6 bases at V and 0 bases at J, with 14 bases between. Written as DNA, the CDR3 is TGTGCCAGCAGGGCTGGGGAGAGAGCTAACTATGGCTACACCTTC. Protein sequence: CASRAGERANYGYTF.

This clone has only a few counts. This chain uses TRBV6-5 with TRBJ1-2, with D maybe TRBD1 (5 bases). The length of the CDR3 is 13 residues. Germline assignment: CDR1 MNHEY and CDR2 SVGAGI. V shed 6 bases and J shed 4 bases, with 12 bases lying between them. CDR3 sequence: CASRFLQGYGYTF. The CDR3 DNA reads TGTGCCAGCAGGTTCCTCCAGGGCTATGGCTACACCTTC.

The chain has TRBV3-1 (or the pseudogene TRBV3-2) and TRBJ1-2; D may be TRBD1 (6 bases). Germline lookup yields CDR1 LGHDT and CDR2 YNNKEL (reference sequence). The CDR3 is 15 amino acids. Trimming took off 0 bases at V and 4 bases at J, with 12 bases between the two ends. The CDR3 region is CASSQDPQGRYGYTF. CDR3 nucleotide sequence: TGTGCCAGCAGCCAAGATCCCCAGGGGCGCTATGGCTACACCTTC.

V gene TRBV6-5 combines with J gene TRBJ1-1, with D tentatively TRBD1 (6 bases). This CDR3 has 14 amino acids. Trimming took 5 bases from V and 7 from J, leaving 17 bases between them. The germline gives CDR1 MNHEY, CDR2 SVGAGI. The CDR3 reads CASSNYRVGVEAFF. Here the CDR3 DNA reads TGTGCCAGCAGTAACTACAGGGTGGGTGTTGAAGCTTTCTTT.

The chain recombines TRBV12-3 or TRBV12-4 with TRBJ1-2; D remains unclear. Trimming cost V 6 bases and J 4 bases, with 9 bases left between them. The CDR3 runs 12 residues. The CDR3 sequence: CASRGSGYGYTF. The CDR3 DNA reads TGTGCCAGCAGGGGGAGCGGCTATGGCTACACCTTC.

This clone was counted only a few times. The CDR3 region is CASSPPSGDEKLFF. For the CDR3, the DNA is TGTGCCAGCAGCCCCCCGTCCGGGGATGAAAAACTGTTTTTT. The rearrangement joins TRBV9 to TRBJ1-4; no definite D call. Germline V lookup: CDR1 SGDLS, CDR2 YYNGEE. Trimming pared 4 bases from V and 6 bases from J, leaving 13 bases between. The CDR3 runs to 14 residues.

This chain uses TRBV19 with TRBJ1-6, with D perhaps TRBD1 (6 bases). CDR1 is LNHDA and CDR2 is SQIVND in the germline V gene (reference sequence). The V gene lost 6 bases and the J gene lost 5 bases, with 11 bases spanning the gap. CDR3 size: 14 residues. The DNA for the CDR3 is TGTGCCAGTAGAGGGGGTTATCATAATTCACCCCTCCACTTT. Protein: CASRGGYHNSPLHF. The variable domain in full, with the rest retrieved from reference TRBV19 and TRBJ1-6, is DGGITQSPKYLFRKEGQNVTLSCEQNLNHDAMYWYRQDPGQGLRLIYYSQIVNDFQKGDIAEGYSVSREKKESFPLTVTSAQKNPTAFYLCASRGGYHNSPLHFGNGTRLTVT.

Comments on this clone: Other DNA sequences in this specimen translate into the identical CDR3. The CDR3 here is CASSTGGGYTF. The CDR3 nucleotides read TGTGCCAGCAGTACAGGGGGCGGCTACACCTTC. The chain carries TRBV6-5 and TRBJ1-2; 9 positions agree with TRBD1. Germline V gene lookup returns CDR1 MNHEY and CDR2 SVGAGI. The J segment lost 8 bases and the V segment lost 5 bases, leaving 0 bases of the junction unmatched. The CDR3 runs 11 residues.

The chain uses TRBV6-5 and TRBJ1-2, with 9 nucleotides matching TRBD1. V lost 9 bases and J lost 5; bases outside the gene matches: 7. Per the germline V gene, CDR1 is MNHEY and CDR2 is SVGAGI. The CDR3 extends over 13 amino acids. CDR3 coding DNA: TGTGCCAGTGTAATGGGACAGGGTTATGGCTACACCTTC. This codes for CASVMGQGYGYTF.

V is TRBV9 and J is TRBJ2-7; a possible D gene is TRBD1 (6 bases). Trimming took off 3 bases at V and 0 bases at J, with 10 bases between the two ends. The CDR3 runs to 14 residues. Looked up from germline, CDR1 is SGDLS and CDR2 is YYNGEE. The CDR3 DNA reads as TGTGCCAGCAGCGGACACAGGGACTCCTACGAGCAGTACTTC. It specifies CASSGHRDSYEQYF.

The chain joins TRBV6-1 to TRBJ2-2, with a tentative D call TRBD2 (7 bases). Trimming took 3 bases from V and 6 from J, leaving 17 bases between them. From germline, CDR1 is MNHNS and CDR2 SASEGT. CDR3 length: 16 residues. For the CDR3, the DNA is TGTGCCAGCAGTGATCTGGGGGGGCGAGGGGCCGGGGAGCTGTTTTTT. Translating it yields CASSDLGGRGAGELFF.

This clone was found once. The chain employs TRBV5-4 and TRBJ2-3; a possible D gene is TRBD1 (6 bases). CDR1 is SGHNT, CDR2 YYREEE, per germline (reference sequence). This CDR3 is built from 14 residues. V was trimmed by 7 bases and J by 0 bases, leaving 12 bases between them. The CDR3 is CASRDTTSTDTQYF. As DNA, the CDR3 is TGTGCCAGCCGGGACACGACTAGCACAGATACGCAGTATTTT.

This clone turned up a few times. V usage is TRBV5-1 and J usage is TRBJ2-5; D might be TRBD2 (7 bases). CDR3 size: 14 residues. Germline V gene data show CDR1 as SGHRS and CDR2 as YFSETQ. Trimming left V 4 bases short and J 1 base short, with 11 bases between. CDR3 in amino acids: CASSGGASQETQYF. Here the CDR3 DNA reads TGCGCCAGCAGCGGGGGGGCCTCCCAAGAGACCCAGTACTTC.

The chain's CDR3 is CASSFSVSSGNTIYF. The CDR3 nucleotides are TGTGCCAGCAGCTTTTCAGTGTCCTCTGGAAACACCATATATTTT. The chain has TRBV7-2 and TRBJ1-3; D not resolved. This CDR3 is 15 amino acids long. V lost 3 bases and J lost 0, with 9 bases in between. Germline CDR1 is SGHTA and CDR2 is FQGNSA.

The J gene is TRBJ1-1, the V gene TRBV2, with no clear D. The CDR3 totals 12 residues. Trimming shortened V by 7 bases and J by 5 bases, and 11 bases separated the two germline ends. The V gene's germline CDR1 is SNHLY and CDR2 FYNNEI. For the CDR3, the DNA is TGTGCCAGCACCCAAGAACGGACTGAAGCTTTCTTT. Amino acids: CASTQERTEAFF.

The chain joins TRBV4-1 to TRBJ2-4, with D perhaps TRBD1 (7 bases). Trimming took off 0 bases at V and 1 base at J, with 10 bases between the two ends. The CDR3 spans 16 residues. The germline gives CDR1 MGHRA, CDR2 YSYEKL. The CDR3 loop is CASSQEQGRAKNIQYF. The CDR3 DNA follows: TGCGCCAGCAGCCAAGAACAGGGGAGGGCCAAAAACATTCAGTACTTC.

In its sample, this clone was seen once. The V and J genes are TRBV29-1 and TRBJ2-1; 7 nucleotides line up with TRBD1. Germline trimming cut 4 bases from V and 1 base from J; bases unmatched to any gene: 7. Germline CDR1 SQVTM, CDR2 ANQGSEA. The length of the CDR3 is 15 residues. The CDR3 nucleotides read TGCAGCGTTGGGGGGACAGTAATTTCCTACAATGAGCAGTTCTTC. The encoded protein is CSVGGTVISYNEQFF.

This chain joins TRBV3-1 (or the pseudogene TRBV3-2) and TRBJ2-2; TRBD2 aligns across 13 bases. V shed 7 bases, J shed 2 bases, and the junction held 10 bases outside the gene matches. Germline V gene sequence: CDR1 LGHDT, CDR2 YNNKEL (reference sequence). CDR3 size: 18 residues. CDR3 DNA: TGTGCCAGCACCTTACAAGGACTAGCGGGGGCCAACACCGGGGAGCTGTTTTTT. Translation: CASTLQGLAGANTGELFF.

The gene calls are TRBV27 and TRBJ2-7, with D maybe TRBD1 (6 bases). This CDR3 is built from 14 residues. Looked up from germline, CDR1 is MNHEY and CDR2 is SMNVEV (reference sequence). V was trimmed by 2 bases and J by 4 bases, leaving 12 bases between them. The CDR3 DNA sequence: TGTGCCAGCAGTTTAATAGGGGGTAGGTACGAGCAGTACTTC. Translating gives CASSLIGGRYEQYF.

The V and J genes are TRBV7-3 and TRBJ2-3; D is uncertain. CDR1 and CDR2 from the germline V gene are SGHTA and FQGTGA. This CDR3 is built from 14 residues. Between the trimmed V and J ends, which lost 5 bases and 5 bases, there was a span of 14 bases. CDR3 nucleotides: TGTGCCAGCAGCAAGGCGGCTGGCCAAGATACGCAGTATTTT. It translates to CASSKAAGQDTQYF.

This clone was counted a single time. The rearrangement joins TRBV6-5 to TRBJ1-2, with 7 bases fitting TRBD1. Germline assignment: CDR1 MNHEY and CDR2 SVGAGI. This CDR3 comprises 14 residues. Trimming took 5 bases from V and 4 from J; bases not matched to a gene: 7. The CDR3 loop is CASSQTGAGYGYTF. The CDR3 DNA reads TGTGCCAGCAGTCAAACAGGGGCGGGCTATGGCTACACCTTC.

The chain recombines TRBV11-2 with TRBJ2-7; a possible D gene is TRBD2 (6 bases). Trimming took 2 bases from V and 3 from J, leaving 8 bases between them. From germline, CDR1 is SGHAT and CDR2 FQNNGV. This CDR3 has 13 amino acids. The CDR3 spells CASSLSGGYEQYF. The CDR3 DNA is TGTGCCAGCAGCTTATCCGGGGGCTACGAGCAGTACTTC.

The J gene is TRBJ1-4, the V gene TRBV27; TRBD1 aligns across 7 bases. CDR1 and CDR2 from the germline V gene are MNHEY and SMNVEV (reference sequence). V shed 5 bases and J 0 bases; nucleotides not matched to a gene: 9. The CDR3 has 17 residues. The CDR3 loop is CASSPLPGQATNEKLFF. CDR3 nucleotide sequence: TGTGCCAGCAGTCCCCTCCCCGGACAGGCAACTAATGAAAAACTGTTTTTT.

V is TRBV12-3 or TRBV12-4 and J is TRBJ2-7; D ambiguous. The CDR3 runs 11 residues. With 5 bases removed from V and 3 bases from J, the gap between germline ends came to 5 bases. Here the CDR3 reads CASSPNYEQYF. The CDR3 DNA reads as TGTGCCAGCAGTCCAAACTACGAGCAGTACTTC.

There are a few counts of this clone. The CDR3 sequence is CASSYGQASQTQYF. The CDR3 coding sequence is TGTGCCAGCAGTTACGGACAGGCTAGCCAGACCCAGTACTTC. The V call is TRBV6-2 or TRBV6-3, the J call TRBJ2-5; the match to TRBD1 covers 7 bases. This CDR3 has 14 residues. Germline loops: CDR1 MNHEY, CDR2 SVGEGT. V trimming: 2 bases; J trimming: 6 bases; junction bases outside the gene matches: 6.

The chain links TRBV9 to TRBJ2-3; 11 bases line up with TRBD2. Germline V gives CDR1 SGDLS, CDR2 YYNGEE. With 5 bases clipped from V and 0 bases from J, the junction kept 2 bases outside the gene matches. This CDR3 comprises 15 residues. CDR3 sequence reads: CASSLAGGSTDTQYF. As DNA, the CDR3 is TGTGCCAGCAGTTTAGCGGGGGGGAGCACAGATACGCAGTATTTT. The full variable domain, completed using reference TRBV9 and TRBJ2-3, is DSGVTQTPKHLITATGQRVTLRCSPRSGDLSVYWYQQSLDQGLQFLIQYYNGEERAKGNILERFSAQQFPDLHSELNLSSLELGDSALYFCASSLAGGSTDTQYFGPGTRLTVL.

The chain combines TRBV10-3 with TRBJ1-5, with D possibly being TRBD1 (5 bases). The length of the CDR3 is 13 residues. Trimming cost V 7 bases and J 2 bases, with 9 bases left between them. Germline assignment: CDR1 ENHRY and CDR2 SYGVKD. The CDR3 DNA reads TGTGCCATCAACCAAGGGGGCAATCAGCCCCAGCATTTT. Protein sequence: CAINQGGNQPQHF.

This chain connects TRBV20-1 to TRBJ1-4, with a possible D match to TRBD1 (5 bases). The ends were cut back, 2 bases at V and 9 bases at J, with 7 bases in the middle. Germline V CDR1 and CDR2: DFQATT, SNEGSKA (reference sequence). This CDR3 has 11 amino acids. CDR3 amino acids: CSARQGKKLFF. The CDR3 coding sequence is TGCAGTGCTAGACAGGGAAAAAAACTGTTTTTT.